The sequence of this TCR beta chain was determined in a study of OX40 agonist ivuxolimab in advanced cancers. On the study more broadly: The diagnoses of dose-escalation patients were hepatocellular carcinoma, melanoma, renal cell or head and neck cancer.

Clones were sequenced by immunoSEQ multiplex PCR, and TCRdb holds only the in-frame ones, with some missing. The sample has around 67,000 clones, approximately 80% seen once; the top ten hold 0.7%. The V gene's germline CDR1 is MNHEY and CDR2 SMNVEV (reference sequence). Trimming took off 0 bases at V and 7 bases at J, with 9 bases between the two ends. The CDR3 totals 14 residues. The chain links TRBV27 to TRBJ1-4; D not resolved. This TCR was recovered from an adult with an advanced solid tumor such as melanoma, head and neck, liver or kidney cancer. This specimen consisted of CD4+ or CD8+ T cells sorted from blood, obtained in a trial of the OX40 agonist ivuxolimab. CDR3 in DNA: TGTGCCAGCAGTTTATCGAGGTGGAGTGAAAAACTGTTTTTT. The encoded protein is CASSLSRWSEKLFF.